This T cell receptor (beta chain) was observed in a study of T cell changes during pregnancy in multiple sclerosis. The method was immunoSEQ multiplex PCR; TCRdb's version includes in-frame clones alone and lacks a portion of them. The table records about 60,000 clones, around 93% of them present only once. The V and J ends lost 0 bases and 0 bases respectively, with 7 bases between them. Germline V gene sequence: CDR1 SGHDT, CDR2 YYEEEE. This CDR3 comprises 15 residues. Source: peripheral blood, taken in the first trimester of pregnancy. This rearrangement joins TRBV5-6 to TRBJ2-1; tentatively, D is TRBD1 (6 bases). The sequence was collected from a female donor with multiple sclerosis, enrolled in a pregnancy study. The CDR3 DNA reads TGTGCCAGCAGCTTGGGAGGGGGCTCCTACAATGAGCAGTTCTTC. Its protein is CASSLGGGSYNEQFF.